Listed below are T cell receptor beta chains from one sample, sequenced in a study of response to subunit inactivated influenza vaccine. TCRdb re-analysed the RT-PCR reads in MiXCR, keeping a single row per CDR3 protein. The sample carries around 200,000 distinct CDR3 sequences, roughly 12% recorded once. These data were also filed under a second study, of T cells expressing NK-cell markers.

This specimen consisted of CD8+ T cells sorted from PBMCs, obtained about 13 days after vaccination. These receptors were obtained from a man aged 50 or older who received an inactivated influenza vaccine. CDR3s include the opening cysteine and the closing phenylalanine or tryptophan. A D gene is named only where the DNA matches it firmly. Some rows have no size entry. The others give once, few or many, or a class for an expanded clone.

V gene: TRBV7-9; J gene: TRBJ2-7; clone size: few; D gene: TRBD1; CDR3 protein: CASSLNWDRWYF; CDR3 DNA: TGTGCCAGCAGCTTAAACTGGGACAGGTGGTACTTC
V gene: TRBV6-5; J gene: TRBJ1-1; clone size: .; D gene: TRBD1; CDR3 protein: CASSYAGGVTEAFF; CDR3 DNA: TGTGCCAGCAGTTACGCAGGGGGGGTTACTGAAGCTTTCTTT
V gene: TRBV9; J gene: TRBJ2-3; clone size: .; D gene: .; CDR3 protein: CASSAGGGPDTQYF; CDR3 DNA: TGTGCCAGCAGCGCAGGGGGGGGCCCAGATACGCAGTATTTT
V gene: TRBV9; J gene: TRBJ2-5; clone size: few; D gene: TRBD2; CDR3 protein: CASSVEDSGRMETQYF; CDR3 DNA: TGTGCCAGCAGCGTAGAGGATAGCGGGAGGATGGAGACCCAGTACTTC
V gene: TRBV7-6; J gene: TRBJ2-1; clone size: .; D gene: TRBD2; CDR3 protein: CASSGRLAGGNYNEQFF; CDR3 DNA: TGTGCCAGCAGCGGAAGACTAGCGGGAGGAAATTACAATGAGCAGTTCTTC
V gene: TRBV5-1; J gene: TRBJ2-7; clone size: .; D gene: TRBD1; CDR3 protein: CASDPGQGASKYEQYF; CDR3 DNA: TGCGCCAGCGATCCGGGACAGGGGGCGAGTAAATACGAGCAGTACTTC
V gene: TRBV6-5; J gene: TRBJ2-5; clone size: few; D gene: TRBD2; CDR3 protein: CASSYSLGRGQTQYF; CDR3 DNA: TGTGCCAGCAGTTACTCCCTCGGGAGGGGACAGACCCAGTACTTC
V gene: TRBV5-8; J gene: TRBJ1-2; clone size: few; D gene: .; CDR3 protein: CASSSRTPWDGYTF; CDR3 DNA: TGTGCCAGCAGCTCGAGGACGCCCTGGGATGGCTACACCTTC
V gene: TRBV4-3; J gene: TRBJ2-7; clone size: .; D gene: .; CDR3 protein: CASSQGIVGPGIIYEQYF; CDR3 DNA: TGCGCCAGCAGCCAAGGAATAGTGGGCCCAGGCATCATCTACGAGCAGTACTTC
V gene: TRBV20-1; J gene: TRBJ2-5; clone size: few; D gene: .; CDR3 protein: CSARGGSLGKTQYF; CDR3 DNA: TGCAGTGCTAGAGGCGGGTCGCTGGGGAAGACCCAGTACTTC
V gene: TRBV12-3/TRBV12-4; J gene: TRBJ1-2; clone size: .; D gene: .; CDR3 protein: CASTRQNGYGYTF; CDR3 DNA: TGTGCCAGCACCCGTCAAAACGGCTATGGCTACACCTTC
V gene: TRBV20-1; J gene: TRBJ2-1; clone size: few; D gene: .; CDR3 protein: CSANSPRLSSSYNEQFF; CDR3 DNA: TGCAGTGCTAATTCCCCCCGGCTTTCGAGCTCCTACAATGAGCAGTTCTTC
V gene: TRBV13; J gene: TRBJ2-7; clone size: .; D gene: .; CDR3 protein: CASSSGGYYEQYF; CDR3 DNA: TGTGCCAGCAGCTCCGGGGGCTACTACGAGCAGTACTTC
V gene: TRBV6-2/TRBV6-3; J gene: TRBJ2-1; clone size: many; D gene: .; CDR3 protein: CASRRPGGGQTIYNEQFF; CDR3 DNA: TGTGCCAGCAGGAGGCCGGGCGGGGGCCAGACTATTTACAATGAGCAGTTCTTC
V gene: TRBV29-1; J gene: TRBJ1-1; clone size: many; D gene: .; CDR3 protein: CSVVRTEAFF; CDR3 DNA: TGCAGCGTTGTTAGAACTGAAGCTTTCTTT
V gene: TRBV5-1; J gene: TRBJ2-3; clone size: few; D gene: TRBD2; CDR3 protein: CASSLLLAGGSDTQYF; CDR3 DNA: TGCGCCAGCAGCTTGCTCCTAGCGGGGGGATCAGATACGCAGTATTTT
V gene: TRBV28; J gene: TRBJ1-2; clone size: .; D gene: .; CDR3 protein: CASSYTRGGYTF; CDR3 DNA: TGTGCCAGCAGTTACACAAGGGGAGGCTACACCTTC
V gene: TRBV11-2; J gene: TRBJ1-6; clone size: few; D gene: .; CDR3 protein: CASRKDRNYNSPLHF; CDR3 DNA: TGTGCCAGCAGAAAGGACAGAAATTATAATTCACCCCTCCACTTT
V gene: TRBV28; J gene: TRBJ2-3; clone size: .; D gene: .; CDR3 protein: CASSLPSGGSTDTQYF; CDR3 DNA: TGTGCCAGCAGTCTCCCCAGTGGGGGTAGCACAGATACGCAGTATTTT
V gene: TRBV4-3; J gene: TRBJ2-3; clone size: few; D gene: .; CDR3 protein: CASSQESTSIGTDTQYF; CDR3 DNA: TGCGCCAGCAGCCAAGAGTCGACGTCAATTGGCACAGATACGCAGTATTTT
V gene: TRBV24-1; J gene: TRBJ2-2; clone size: few; D gene: .; CDR3 protein: CATRTPNTGELFF; CDR3 DNA: TGTGCCACCAGGACACCGAACACCGGGGAGCTGTTTTTT
V gene: TRBV11-2; J gene: TRBJ1-2; clone size: .; D gene: .; CDR3 protein: CATHGARAHYGYTF; CDR3 DNA: TGTGCCACACACGGAGCCAGGGCTCACTATGGCTACACCTTC
V gene: TRBV30; J gene: TRBJ2-1; clone size: .; D gene: TRBD1; CDR3 protein: CAWSPLEWGQALLNNEQFF; CDR3 DNA: TGTGCCTGGAGTCCCCTCGAATGGGGACAGGCCCTGCTCAACAATGAGCAGTTCTTC
V gene: TRBV28; J gene: TRBJ2-7; clone size: few; D gene: .; CDR3 protein: CASSLPAYEQYF; CDR3 DNA: TGTGCCAGCAGTTTACCGGCCTACGAGCAGTACTTC
V gene: TRBV28; J gene: TRBJ2-1; clone size: few; D gene: .; CDR3 protein: CASRLRNEQFF; CDR3 DNA: TGTGCCAGCAGACTGAGGAATGAGCAGTTCTTC
V gene: TRBV4-3; J gene: TRBJ2-1; clone size: .; D gene: .; CDR3 protein: CASSQTSGLDEQFF; CDR3 DNA: TGCGCCAGCAGCCAGACGAGCGGGTTGGATGAGCAGTTCTTC
V gene: TRBV20-1; J gene: TRBJ2-3; clone size: few; D gene: TRBD1; CDR3 protein: CSVWDRPTDTQYF; CDR3 DNA: TGCAGTGTTTGGGACAGACCCACAGATACGCAGTATTTT
V gene: TRBV4-1; J gene: TRBJ2-3; clone size: few; D gene: .; CDR3 protein: CASSQRWDGTDTQYF; CDR3 DNA: TGCGCCAGCAGCCAAAGGTGGGATGGCACAGATACGCAGTATTTT
V gene: TRBV2; J gene: TRBJ2-7; clone size: few; D gene: .; CDR3 protein: CASSEGSLEEQYF; CDR3 DNA: TGTGCCAGCAGTGAAGGTTCTTTGGAAGAGCAGTACTTC
V gene: TRBV7-2; J gene: TRBJ2-2; clone size: few; D gene: .; CDR3 protein: CASSVRDTGELFF; CDR3 DNA: TGTGCCAGCAGCGTTAGAGACACCGGGGAGCTGTTTTTT
V gene: TRBV4-3; J gene: TRBJ2-5; clone size: few; D gene: TRBD2; CDR3 protein: CASSQDLTSVGVTQYF; CDR3 DNA: TGCGCCAGCAGCCAAGATTTAACTAGCGTGGGTGTGACCCAGTACTTC
V gene: TRBV5-1; J gene: TRBJ1-1; clone size: few; D gene: .; CDR3 protein: CASSFGGVTEAFF; CDR3 DNA: TGCGCCAGCAGCTTTGGGGGAGTTACTGAAGCTTTCTTT
V gene: TRBV12-3/TRBV12-4; J gene: TRBJ1-2; clone size: .; D gene: TRBD1; CDR3 protein: CASSRGGGYGYTF; CDR3 DNA: TGTGCCAGCAGTCGAGGGGGCGGCTATGGCTACACCTTC
V gene: TRBV28; J gene: TRBJ2-7; clone size: few; D gene: .; CDR3 protein: CASRAPGRFPEQYF; CDR3 DNA: TGTGCCAGCAGGGCCCCGGGACGCTTCCCCGAGCAGTACTTC
V gene: TRBV7-6; J gene: TRBJ2-7; clone size: .; D gene: TRBD2; CDR3 protein: CASSPRASGISYEQYF; CDR3 DNA: TGTGCCAGCAGCCCCCGGGCTAGCGGGATCTCCTACGAGCAGTACTTC
V gene: TRBV6-5; J gene: TRBJ2-1; clone size: few; D gene: .; CDR3 protein: CASSYGDNEQFF; CDR3 DNA: TGTGCCAGCAGTTACGGCGACAATGAGCAGTTCTTC
V gene: TRBV11-1; J gene: TRBJ2-1; clone size: .; D gene: .; CDR3 protein: CASSMEHSYNEQFF; CDR3 DNA: TGTGCCAGCAGCATGGAACACTCCTACAATGAGCAGTTCTTC
V gene: TRBV9; J gene: TRBJ2-2; clone size: few; D gene: .; CDR3 protein: CASSVEGDPSTGELFF; CDR3 DNA: TGTGCCAGCAGCGTAGAAGGGGACCCCAGCACCGGGGAGCTGTTTTTT
V gene: TRBV11-2; J gene: TRBJ2-2; clone size: few; D gene: .; CDR3 protein: CASSPPLNTGELFF; CDR3 DNA: TGTGCCAGCAGCCCGCCCCTTAACACCGGGGAGCTGTTTTTT
V gene: TRBV5-1; J gene: TRBJ2-5; clone size: few; D gene: .; CDR3 protein: CASSFTSGREAPETQYF; CDR3 DNA: TGCGCCAGCAGCTTCACGTCGGGACGAGAGGCCCCAGAGACCCAGTACTTC
V gene: TRBV4-1; J gene: TRBJ1-1; clone size: .; D gene: .; CDR3 protein: CASSQVGGNTEAFF; CDR3 DNA: TGCGCCAGCAGCCAAGTGGGTGGGAACACTGAAGCTTTCTTT
V gene: TRBV4-2; J gene: TRBJ2-2; clone size: many; D gene: TRBD2; CDR3 protein: CASTSGLGELFF; CDR3 DNA: TGTGCCAGCACTAGCGGACTCGGGGAGCTGTTTTTT
V gene: TRBV5-1; J gene: TRBJ2-7; clone size: few; D gene: TRBD2; CDR3 protein: CASSFLAGGPNEQYF; CDR3 DNA: TGCGCCAGCAGCTTTCTAGCGGGAGGGCCGAACGAGCAGTACTTC
V gene: TRBV11-2; J gene: TRBJ2-3; clone size: few; D gene: .; CDR3 protein: CASSDRVAVTDTQYF; CDR3 DNA: TGTGCCAGCAGCGACCGGGTAGCGGTAACAGATACGCAGTATTTT
V gene: TRBV20-1; J gene: TRBJ2-3; clone size: many; D gene: TRBD2; CDR3 protein: CSVHDSGSMTDTQYF; CDR3 DNA: TGCAGTGTTCACGATAGCGGGAGTATGACAGATACGCAGTATTTT
V gene: TRBV20-1; J gene: TRBJ1-5; clone size: .; D gene: TRBD1; CDR3 protein: CSARDFLRGTDQPQHF; CDR3 DNA: TGCAGTGCTAGAGATTTCCTCAGGGGGACTGATCAGCCCCAGCATTTT
V gene: TRBV6-1; J gene: TRBJ2-2; clone size: .; D gene: .; CDR3 protein: CASTSQEGGHTGELFF; CDR3 DNA: TGTGCCAGCACCTCCCAGGAAGGCGGCCACACCGGGGAGCTGTTTTTT
V gene: TRBV12-3/TRBV12-4; J gene: TRBJ2-7; clone size: few; D gene: TRBD1; CDR3 protein: CASRQTGGFDEQYF; CDR3 DNA: TGTGCCAGCAGGCAAACAGGGGGCTTCGACGAGCAGTACTTC
V gene: TRBV15; J gene: TRBJ2-7; clone size: .; D gene: .; CDR3 protein: CATSSHGAISYEQYF; CDR3 DNA: TGTGCCACCAGCAGCCACGGGGCGATCTCCTACGAGCAGTACTTC